This is a list of T cell receptor beta chains from one sample in a study of blood T cell repertoires in COVID-19. Measured with immunoSEQ multiplex PCR; TCRdb has only the in-frame clones, and not every one. The sample lists about 320,000 clones, over 70% occurring once. Sequenced input: peripheral blood. The receptors were sampled from a woman aged 45-60 years with acute or convalescent COVID-19. Each CDR3 is given with its conserved first and last residue. D genes are given only for firm matches. Rows may omit the clone size; those that give it use once, few, many or a size class.

cdr3_aa: CASTSLAGGGYNEQFF
cdr3_nt: TGTGCCAGCACCTCACTAGCGGGAGGCGGGTACAATGAGCAGTTCTTC
v_call: TRBV7-2
d_call: TRBD2
clone_size: .
j_call: TRBJ2-1

cdr3_aa: CASSLRGSRTEAFF
cdr3_nt: TGTGCCAGCAGTCTCCGAGGGTCTAGGACTGAAGCTTTCTTT
v_call: TRBV2
d_call: .
clone_size: .
j_call: TRBJ1-1

cdr3_aa: CASSLGRASGNQPQHF
cdr3_nt: TGTGCCAGCAGCTTAGGGAGGGCCTCAGGCAATCAGCCCCAGCATTTT
v_call: TRBV11-2
d_call: .
clone_size: .
j_call: TRBJ1-5

cdr3_aa: CASSLVGQPYGYTF
cdr3_nt: TGCGCCAGCAGCTTGGTGGGACAGCCCTATGGCTACACCTTC
v_call: TRBV5-1
d_call: TRBD1
clone_size: .
j_call: TRBJ1-2

cdr3_aa: CASIWGQTNTEAFF
cdr3_nt: TGCGCCAGCATCTGGGGACAGACGAACACTGAAGCTTTCTTT
v_call: TRBV10-2
d_call: TRBD1
clone_size: .
j_call: TRBJ1-1

cdr3_aa: CAWSDTGGTNEKLFF
cdr3_nt: TGTGCCTGGAGTGATACCGGGGGGACTAATGAAAAACTGTTTTTT
v_call: TRBV30
d_call: .
clone_size: .
j_call: TRBJ1-4

cdr3_aa: CAIRGTSGTLITDTQYF
cdr3_nt: TGTGCCATCAGGGGGACTAGCGGGACCCTTATCACTGATACGCAGTATTTT
v_call: TRBV10-3
d_call: TRBD2
clone_size: .
j_call: TRBJ2-3

cdr3_aa: CASRDVDIQSSYNEQFF
cdr3_nt: TGTGCCAGCCGCGACGTGGACATTCAAAGCTCCTACAATGAGCAGTTCTTC
v_call: TRBV2
d_call: .
clone_size: .
j_call: TRBJ2-1

cdr3_aa: CASSAFRGSTEAFF
cdr3_nt: TGTGCCAGCAGCGCCTTCAGGGGGTCCACTGAAGCTTTCTTT
v_call: TRBV7-3
d_call: TRBD1
clone_size: .
j_call: TRBJ1-1

cdr3_aa: CASSPWTVQETQYF
cdr3_nt: TGCGCCAGCAGCCCGTGGACAGTCCAAGAGACCCAGTACTTC
v_call: TRBV5-1
d_call: .
clone_size: .
j_call: TRBJ2-5

cdr3_aa: CASSVNNVNTEAFF
cdr3_nt: TGTGCCAGCAGCGTAAACAACGTGAACACTGAAGCTTTCTTT
v_call: TRBV9
d_call: .
clone_size: .
j_call: TRBJ1-1

cdr3_aa: CASRRTGSSTDTQYF
cdr3_nt: TGCGCCAGCAGACGGACAGGGAGTAGCACAGATACGCAGTATTTT
v_call: TRBV5-1
d_call: TRBD1
clone_size: .
j_call: TRBJ2-3

cdr3_aa: CASSQETGDVYGYTF
cdr3_nt: TGCGCCAGCAGCCAAGAGACAGGGGACGTATATGGCTACACCTTC
v_call: TRBV4-3
d_call: TRBD1
clone_size: .
j_call: TRBJ1-2

cdr3_aa: CAISEGQGAEQFF
cdr3_nt: TGTGCCATCAGTGAGGGACAGGGGGCAGAGCAGTTCTTC
v_call: TRBV10-3
d_call: TRBD1
clone_size: once
j_call: TRBJ2-1

cdr3_aa: CASSYSGQGPDTQYF
cdr3_nt: TGCGCCAGCAGCTACTCCGGACAGGGCCCAGATACGCAGTATTTT
v_call: TRBV10-1
d_call: TRBD1
clone_size: .
j_call: TRBJ2-3

cdr3_aa: CASSRGMGATNEKLFF
cdr3_nt: TGTGCCAGCTCAAGAGGAATGGGTGCAACTAATGAAAAACTGTTTTTT
v_call: TRBV18
d_call: .
clone_size: .
j_call: TRBJ1-4

cdr3_aa: CASSPQTGPEAFF
cdr3_nt: TGTGCCAGCTCACCCCAGACAGGACCTGAAGCTTTCTTT
v_call: TRBV18
d_call: .
clone_size: .
j_call: TRBJ1-1

cdr3_aa: CASFSGRANNEQFF
cdr3_nt: TGTGCCAGCTTCAGCGGGAGGGCAAACAATGAGCAGTTCTTC
v_call: TRBV7-2
d_call: TRBD2
clone_size: once
j_call: TRBJ2-1

cdr3_aa: CASSRTGLNTGELFF
cdr3_nt: TGTGCCAGCAGTCGGACAGGGCTAAACACCGGGGAGCTGTTTTTT
v_call: TRBV7-2
d_call: TRBD1
clone_size: few
j_call: TRBJ2-2

cdr3_aa: CASSEQGEAFF
cdr3_nt: TGTGCCAGCAGTGAGCAGGGTGAAGCTTTCTTT
v_call: TRBV6-1
d_call: .
clone_size: few
j_call: TRBJ1-1

cdr3_aa: CAISEEREKLFF
cdr3_nt: TGTGCCATCAGTGAGGAGAGGGAAAAACTGTTTTTT
v_call: TRBV10-3
d_call: .
clone_size: .
j_call: TRBJ1-4

cdr3_aa: CASSTPGATPPSYGYTF
cdr3_nt: TGTGCCAGCAGCACCCCTGGGGCGACTCCCCCGAGCTATGGCTACACCTTC
v_call: TRBV7-9
d_call: .
clone_size: .
j_call: TRBJ1-2

cdr3_aa: CASRKGLSSSYEQYF
cdr3_nt: TGTGCCAGCAGAAAGGGACTTTCGAGCTCCTACGAGCAGTACTTC
v_call: TRBV6-5
d_call: .
clone_size: .
j_call: TRBJ2-7

cdr3_aa: CASSSRDSLILDGYTF
cdr3_nt: TGTGCCAGCAGTTCCCGGGACAGCTTGATTTTAGATGGCTACACCTTC
v_call: TRBV6-5
d_call: TRBD1
clone_size: .
j_call: TRBJ1-2

cdr3_aa: CASSMASPRNEQFF
cdr3_nt: TGTGCCAGTAGTATGGCGTCGCCGCGGAATGAGCAGTTCTTC
v_call: TRBV19
d_call: .
clone_size: .
j_call: TRBJ2-1

cdr3_aa: CASRFQDSPYYEQYF
cdr3_nt: TGCGCCAGCAGATTTCAGGACTCCCCTTACTACGAGCAGTACTTC
v_call: TRBV5-1
d_call: .
clone_size: .
j_call: TRBJ2-7

cdr3_aa: CASSYTAGAGNEQFF
cdr3_nt: TGTGCCAGCAGTTACACGGCGGGAGCAGGTAATGAGCAGTTCTTC
v_call: TRBV6-2/TRBV6-3
d_call: TRBD2
clone_size: .
j_call: TRBJ2-1

cdr3_aa: CAWSAWGGQETQYF
cdr3_nt: TGTGCCTGGAGCGCCTGGGGGGGCCAAGAGACCCAGTACTTC
v_call: TRBV30
d_call: TRBD2
clone_size: .
j_call: TRBJ2-5

cdr3_aa: CAALPGQGNTEAFF
cdr3_nt: TGTGCCGCTCTCCCGGGACAGGGGAACACTGAAGCTTTCTTT
v_call: TRBV6-4
d_call: TRBD1
clone_size: few
j_call: TRBJ1-1